This TCR beta chain emerged from a study of T-cell reconstitution after alpha-beta-depleted transplantation in children. Notes on this clonotype: Its antigen remains unknown.

Study outcomes and limitations: A year had passed since transplant, and T-cell counts and diversity by then came mostly from newly produced T cells.

Unique molecular identifiers were used in preparing the TCRbeta library. TCRdb redid the calling of the PCR reads with MiXCR, one entry per CDR3 protein. The sample includes about 90,000 distinct CDR3 sequences, about a sixth of them seen just once. Per the germline V gene, CDR1 is SGHRS and CDR2 is YFSETQ. This CDR3 is 17 amino acids long. V was trimmed by 0 bases and J by 3 bases, leaving 18 bases between them. This specimen was PBMCs, mostly from graft donor cells, taken 180 days after TCRalphabeta/CD19-depleted stem cell transplant. The chain joins TRBV5-1 to TRBJ2-5, with D tentatively TRBD2 (5 bases). The sequence derives from a male patient between 2 and 10 years old who had a stem cell transplant for acute lymphoblastic leukemia, so the T cells may come from the graft donor. For the CDR3, the DNA is TGCGCCAGCAGCTTGGATGAATGGACCATGGAGGAAGAGACCCAGTACTTC. Translated, it gives CASSLDEWTMEEETQYF.